This T cell receptor (beta chain) was identified in a study of Graves' ophthalmopathy and Graves' hyperthyroidism. Concerning this clonotype itself: What it binds is unknown.

Whole-study results and caveats: Using a 13-signature model, the authors split ophthalmopathy from stable hyperthyroidism, with under 90% sensitivity and around 76% specificity.

Scientists amplified the TCR beta CDR3 regions from RNA transcripts. HTBI primers were employed in first-round RT-PCR, then a second-round multiplex PCR followed. TCRdb re-derived calls from the multiplex PCR reads in MiXCR, one entry per CDR3 protein. The sample carries a few hundred thousand distinct CDR3 sequences, under 45% recorded once. The CDR3 totals 16 residues. Trimming took off 6 bases at V and 0 bases at J, with 18 bases between the two ends. The sequenced sample consisted of peripheral blood or thyroid tissue (not recorded which). The receptor was isolated from an adult man with Graves' hyperthyroidism. The chain employs TRBV12-3 or TRBV12-4 and TRBJ2-7, with D tentatively TRBD1 or TRBD2 (7 bases each). CDR3 nucleotide sequence: TGTGCCAGCAGCTCAGGGGGGGGGGCCGCCTCCTACGAGCAGTACTTC. Translated: CASSSGGGAASYEQYF.